Each of the 8 T cell receptor beta chains below was sequenced from the same sample in a study of blood T cell repertoires in COVID-19. Some clones are missing from TCRdb's copy, which holds only in-frame ones; the method was immunoSEQ multiplex PCR. The sample shows over 200,000 clones, approximately 87% of them seen only once. The sequenced sample was PBMCs or T cells enriched from blood (not recorded which). The receptors here all came from a woman aged 50 to 60 in a cohort exposed to, infected with or recovered from COVID-19 (not recorded which).

The chain recombines TRBV19 with TRBJ1-2; 10 bases map to TRBD1. The CDR3 runs 15 residues. CDR1 and CDR2 (germline): LNHDA, SQIVND (reference sequence). J gave up 7 bases and V 5 bases, and 10 bases lay outside the gene matches. The CDR3 region is CASSFPGQGLGGYTF. Here the CDR3 DNA reads TGTGCCAGTAGTTTCCCGGGACAGGGGCTGGGTGGCTACACCTTC.

The gene calls are TRBV9 and TRBJ1-1; no definite D call. This CDR3 is 15 amino acids long. Germline V gene lookup returns CDR1 SGDLS and CDR2 YYNGEE. Trimming cost V 0 bases and J 7 bases, with 16 bases left between them. CDR3 protein: CASSVGALSAGEAFF. For the CDR3, the DNA is TGTGCCAGCAGCGTAGGGGCTCTATCAGCGGGTGAAGCTTTCTTT.

The chain couples TRBV6-5 to TRBJ1-1, with TRBD1 matching over 11 bases. Germline assignment: CDR1 MNHEY and CDR2 SVGAGI. V trimming: 5 bases; J trimming: 10 bases; junction bases outside the gene matches: 12. The CDR3 contains 15 residues. The CDR3 DNA follows: TGTGCCAGCAGTCCGGGACAGGGGGTCGTCCGTGGAGCTTTCTTT. As protein: CASSPGQGVVRGAFF.

The chain is built from TRBV7-9 and TRBJ2-7; a possible D gene is TRBD1 (6 bases). Germline values: CDR1 SEHNR, CDR2 FQNEAQ (reference sequence). The V gene lost 2 bases and the J gene lost 6 bases, with 17 bases spanning the gap. CDR3 size: 15 residues. The chain's CDR3 is CASSLTGQLLREQYF. Written as DNA, the CDR3 is TGTGCCAGCAGCTTAACTGGACAGCTGCTTCGCGAGCAGTACTTC.

The chain uses TRBV5-6 and TRBJ1-6; TRBD1 matches 7 bases. V lost 4 bases and J lost 5; bases outside the gene matches: 12. Germline V gene sequence: CDR1 SGHDT, CDR2 YYEEEE. The CDR3 sequence is 17 residues long. The CDR3 region has the DNA TGTGCCAGCAGCGGAGCTTACGGGACAGATAATAATTCACCCCTCCACTTT. It codes for CASSGAYGTDNNSPLHF.

V is TRBV5-1 and J is TRBJ2-3, with D perhaps matching TRBD1 (5 bases). This CDR3 contains 15 residues. V gave up 5 bases and J gave up 2 bases, with 15 bases separating them. Germline values: CDR1 SGHRS, CDR2 YFSETQ. CDR3 amino acids: CASRPTDRITDTQYF. In nucleotides, the CDR3 is TGCGCCAGCAGACCGACTGACAGAATCACAGATACGCAGTATTTT.

The CDR3 DNA follows: TGTGCCAGCGAGGGTAACTATGGCTACACCTTC. Amino acids: CASEGNYGYTF. The chain joins TRBV6-5 to TRBJ1-2; D is unresolved. The CDR3 has 11 residues. Trimming pared 8 bases from V and 1 base from J, leaving 5 bases between. CDR1 is MNHEY, CDR2 SVGAGI, per germline.

The chain couples TRBV5-4 to TRBJ2-3; TRBD2 matches 9 bases. Germline V gene sequence: CDR1 SGHNT, CDR2 YYREEE (reference sequence). The CDR3 has 17 residues. Trimming took 0 bases from V and 4 from J; bases not matched to a gene: 9. DNA of the CDR3: TGTGCCAGCAGCTTGGGGTGGCGGGGGGGCTCAGCAGATACGCAGTATTTT. It specifies CASSLGWRGGSADTQYF.